This TCR beta chain was recovered during a study of OX40 agonist ivuxolimab in advanced cancers. On the study more broadly: Among those enrolled, mean age was 60 years (range roughly 23 to 85) and over 70% were male. In three patients, partial responses were observed, one with hepatocellular carcinoma and two with cutaneous melanoma. Study-wide points: Relative to CD4+, CD8+ T cells held more expanded clones on average.

Some clones are missing from TCRdb's copy, which holds only in-frame ones; the method was immunoSEQ multiplex PCR. This table has 25,000 to 35,000 clones, 70% to 85% appearing once. This clone was detected once. What it binds is not known. Between the trimmed V and J ends, which lost 0 bases and 3 bases, there was a span of 6 bases. The CDR3 is 13 residues long. Germline V lookup: CDR1 MNHNS, CDR2 SASEGT. V gene TRBV6-1 combines with J gene TRBJ2-7; D not resolved. This receptor was identified in an adult with an advanced solid tumor such as melanoma, head and neck, liver or kidney cancer. Sequenced material: CD4+ or CD8+ T cells sorted from blood, taken in a trial of the OX40 agonist ivuxolimab. This CDR3 reads CASSEAVSYEQYF. CDR3 nucleotide sequence: TGTGCCAGCAGTGAAGCAGTAAGCTACGAGCAGTACTTC.